This T cell receptor beta chain was profiled in a study of cytomegalovirus exposure and HLA in healthy donors (dated by TCRdb to between 2016 and 2019). Background on the whole study: According to an earlier analysis of several hundred of the donors, about 179 million T cells yielded roughly 110 million unique TCR beta sequences and 276 Gb of sequence data. Using immunosequencing, the study profiled T cell repertoires from 500 to 800 subjects and related those repertoires to cytomegalovirus serostatus. Alongside the repertoire data, information on donor age, sex, ethnicity and CMV serostatus was compiled. Class I and class II HLA loci were covered by the typing at four-digit resolution. Of the roughly 400 genotyped donors, approximately 82% fell in the genetic ancestry cluster associated with self-reported Caucasian donors. The number of donors typed differed by locus, with about 629-630 for A, B, C, DRB1 and DQB1, roughly 520 for DQA1, about 610 for DPA1, and 400 to 490 for DPB1. A separate validation cohort of 100 to 150 different subjects was used in addition to the approximately 670-subject first cohort. The aim of the study was to test whether cataloging public T cell receptors could identify signatures of past pathogen exposure. A later genetic analysis used genome-wide SNP genotypes for about 65% of the 666 donors, treating that subset as a discovery cohort. The study combined high-throughput TCR immunosequencing, statistical association of individual TCRs with disease status, and machine learning to predict cytomegalovirus infection status. Rather than using new phenotypic data, the later analysis identified candidate immune exposures from TCR beta sequences and from how often those sequences occurred across donors. All discovery cohort repertoires had been generated on a single sequencing platform. Across 398 genotyped donors of the cohort, an average of 235,054 unique TCR beta nucleotide sequences per donor were sequenced, and roughly 20% of those sequences were non-productive. A later analysis re-examined previously published TCR beta repertoires from more than 600 donors and added high-resolution HLA genotyping to investigate patterns of TCR occurrence. In an earlier analysis of over 550 of the donors, high-throughput TCR beta sequencing was used to judge whether each TCR beta V gene segment behaved as functional or pseudogenic. A handful of DR-DQ haplotypes were handled as single units for association and clustering because linkage in the cohort was strong. An early release that covered roughly 600 HLA-typed donors contained about 300 gigabases of sequencing data and 80 million or so unique TCR sequences.

In total, just over 650 healthy bone marrow donors made up the cohort. At the time of sampling, every cohort member was nominally healthy, though immune exposures that went unrecorded were likely present. The donor tested CMV seropositive, placing the donor among the roughly 300 seropositive members of the cohort. Each donor provided a peripheral blood sample, and peripheral blood mononuclear cells were used for TCR beta sequencing. The Qiagen DNeasy Blood Extraction Kit was used to extract genomic DNA from the blood cell samples. The germline V gene (reference sequence) gives CDR1 as SGHAT and CDR2 as FQDESV. Its CDR3 holds 16 amino acids, cysteine through phenylalanine. Just CDR3 DNA is preserved here, 48 bases in frame from base 1. Between the V and J ends, shortened by 5 bases and 5 bases respectively, the junction contains 16 bases. Library generation was performed with the immunoSEQ multiplex PCR assay. For the multiplex PCR, a mixture combining 60 forward primers for TCR Vbeta segments and 13 reverse primers for TCR Jbeta segments was used. Amplification of the CDR3 region of rearranged TCR beta genes was performed with a multiplex PCR assay on genomic DNA. The amplified TCR beta libraries were sequenced on the Illumina HiSeq System as 87-base-pair reads. Concerning the study's data processing: A later analysis tallied roughly 80 million unique TCR beta chains across the 666 repertoires, and about 12 million of those chains were shared by two or more donors. Raw reads were error-corrected and collapsed into unique sequences with a nearest-neighbor algorithm that merged closely related sequences to remove PCR and sequencing errors. To assign V, D and J gene segments, CDR3 sequences were aligned to IMGT reference sequences. For a sequence to be retained, a match of at least six nucleotides was required to both a V gene segment and a J gene segment. Rearrangements were called productive when the CDR3 lacked stop codons and stayed in frame with V and J; all others were non-productive. CDR3 was defined by IMGT convention, running from the second conserved V-encoded cysteine to the conserved J-encoded phenylalanine. In an earlier analysis of approximately 500 of the donors, sequences lacking an unambiguous match to a single V gene segment were excluded. An earlier analysis of a few hundred of the donors called V segments functional above 56.7% productive rearrangements and segregating when the between-donor standard deviation exceeded 5%. A statistical classification framework was built for diagnosing cytomegalovirus status from the catalog of TCR beta chain sequences. In a later analysis, V and J genes were assigned by comparing TCR nucleotide sequences against IMGT/GENE-DB human TR gene sequences. Using the TCRdist pipeline, a later analysis assigned CDR3 sequences along with most-parsimonious VDJ recombination scenarios. In a later analysis, each TCR beta chain was defined by its CDR3 amino acid sequence together with its V-gene family, and reads lacking a unique V-gene family were excluded. To address suspected cross-contamination and a sequencing artifact, a later analysis removed some 620 highly shared, low-generation-probability nucleotide sequences. For each public chain, a later analysis derived a clonal expansion index from normalized ranks of inferred template counts within each repertoire. Generation probabilities in a later analysis came from a VDJ recombination model fitted to out-of-frame rearrangements, and those results were checked against IGoR. A later analysis scored TCR-TCR, TCR-HLA and TCR-CMV co-occurrence with hypergeometric tests, applying a repertoire-size bias correction to TCR pairs. In a later analysis, false discovery rates were estimated by permuting HLA or CMV assignments 20 times. In a later analysis, co-occurring TCRs were grouped using DBSCAN, with TCRdist sequence similarity added in when clustering inside HLA-allele-positive subsets. Co-occurrence clustering excluded repertoires with fewer than 30,000 or more than 120,000 public chains, plus five with anomalous nucleotide sharing. The table was pulled from immuneACCESS by TCRdb, which kept in-frame rearrangements only. Such tables lose some clones; where checked, under half of the loss comes from unresolved V genes, and the rest has no known cause. The D gene and trimming were derived from the DNA, and the V and J assignments and clone size from that table. Present in this sample are 100,000 or so clones, 75% to 85% of which were seen just once. The top ten clones comprise about 4% of the sample.

Concerning this clone itself: Its specific antigen is unknown. Qualities for individual bases were not recorded, and no much larger clone is one base off.

What the work shows at the level of the full study, not this receptor alone: Because HLA typing was missing for some donors at each locus, association tests included only the typed subset. Three of the identified cytomegalovirus-associated TCR beta chains were confirmed in vitro to be specific for cytomegalovirus antigens. Assigning TCR associations to individual alleles was difficult when HLA alleles, especially DR and DQ, strongly co-occurred. In a later analysis, HLA-associated TCR beta chains showed more clonal expansion and lower generation probabilities than non-associated chains that were equally common. CMV serostatus was the only immune exposure information available for the cohort. Most CMV-associated TCR beta chains appeared to be HLA-restricted in a later analysis, and the HLA associations seemed to be driven largely by CMV exposure. Most TCR sequences were observed very rarely across donors, whereas some public TCRs were present in many individuals. Several of the top co-occurrence clusters appeared to be linked to parvovirus B19, influenza, CMV and Epstein-Barr virus, according to a later analysis. Sequencing depth was assumed to be roughly uniform across donors in the presence/absence analyses, though that assumption may not hold. According to the authors, the approach could potentially be generalized to other disease states and immunological phenotypes. In a later genetic analysis, fewer N-insertions in productive TCRs were reported among donors in an Asian-associated ancestry cluster than the approximately 710-donor mean. At a false discovery rate of 0.05, a later analysis linked 16,951 TCR beta sequences to specific HLA alleles. Linkage disequilibrium might explain the correlated functional status among segregating V segments, but an unknown experimental factor could not be excluded. The sequencing pipeline was judged likely to have produced a cluster of highly shared sequence variants as a technical artifact. An association between a missense DCLRE1C variant and V-gene and J-gene trimming of TCR beta chains was found in a later genetic analysis and replicated in an independent cohort. In an earlier analysis of approximately 590 of the donors, most TCR beta V segments were observed in productive rearrangements about 87% or about 30% of the time, broadly matching IMGT annotations. Cytomegalovirus status was reported to be diagnosed by the classifier with high specificity and sensitivity in both the original and validation cohorts. In the study, around 160 TCR beta chains were listed as associated with cytomegalovirus. Because the 87-base-pair reads could not distinguish some IMGT-functional V segments, including TRBV6-2 and TRBV6-3, those segments were excluded. This cohort had only TCR beta chains sequenced, and the lack of alpha or paired-chain data limited which features could be detected. Because counts were too low, seventeen rarely observed V segments, including chromosome 9 orphons, were left out of the earlier analysis of 587 of the donors. A further reported finding was that TCR beta sequences accurately predicted the HLA-A and HLA-B alleles for most subjects in the first cohort. A later analysis found that TCR association rates varied across HLA loci, with DRB1 alleles showing the most associated TCRs and HLA-C alleles the fewest.

The specimen sequenced was PBMCs. Recombination joined TRBV11-1 with TRBJ2-6, and the D gene may be TRBD2, 6 bases matching. This TCR was recovered from a woman aged 45-65 years in good health and CMV-seropositive. CDR3 loop: CASSPRDSGRANVLTF. The DNA is TGTGCCAGCAGCCCCCGGGACTCTGGAAGGGCCAACGTCCTGACTTTC.